The 10 T cell receptor beta chains listed next were all sequenced from one sample in a study of CD4 T cells in relation to SARS-CoV-2 and coronaviruses. Using immunoSEQ multiplex PCR, the repertoire was profiled, and TCRdb retains in-frame clones only, with some absent. The sample lists fewer than 25,000 clones, over 60% seen once, with about 30% in the top ten. Their recognized antigens are unknown. Unexposed donor CD4+ T cells date from 2011-2018, before the COVID-19 pandemic. The cells were cultured for over eight days before CD4+ T cells were isolated. The sequenced sample consisted of CD4+ T cells from PBMCs, cultured in vitro. The receptors stem from a human donor in good health.

This clone was seen only a few times. The chain recombines TRBV19 with TRBJ1-6; D unclear. CDR3 length: 13 residues. V was cut by 3 bases and J by 10 bases, with 10 bases left in between. The germline V gene encodes CDR1 LNHDA and CDR2 SQIVND (reference sequence). The CDR3 nucleotides are TGTGCCAGTAGTATTGACGGAGGATCACCCCTCCACTTT. It translates to CASSIDGGSPLHF.

The chain employs TRBV6-4 and TRBJ2-5; TRBD1 matches 10 bases. Germline V gives CDR1 MRHNA, CDR2 SNTAGT. The V and J ends lost 0 bases and 4 bases, in that order; junction bases with no gene match: 5. The CDR3 has 16 residues. CDR3 in DNA: TGTGCCAGCAGTGACTCAACCGGGACAGGGGTAGAGACCCAGTACTTC. It codes for CASSDSTGTGVETQYF.

The chain carries TRBV19 and TRBJ2-1; 8 nucleotides agree with TRBD2. Germline V lookup: CDR1 LNHDA, CDR2 SQIVND (reference sequence). V lost 7 bases and J lost 5; bases outside the gene matches: 7. The CDR3 has 14 amino acids. CDR3 sequence: CASIGGGRNNEQFF. The CDR3 nucleotides read TGTGCCAGTATAGGCGGGGGGAGAAACAATGAGCAGTTCTTC. Complete variable domain (other parts from reference TRBV19 and TRBJ2-1): DGGITQSPKYLFRKEGQNVTLSCEQNLNHDAMYWYRQDPGQGLRLIYYSQIVNDFQKGDIAEGYSVSREKKESFPLTVTSAQKNPTAFYLCASIGGGRNNEQFFGPGTRLTVL.

This clone was seen just once. The V and J genes are TRBV30 and TRBJ2-1; 10 nucleotides match TRBD2. The CDR3 loop spans 14 amino acids. V trimming: 3 bases; J trimming: 7 bases; junction bases outside the gene matches: 6. Germline V gene lookup returns CDR1 GTSNPN and CDR2 SVGIG (reference sequence). The CDR3 DNA follows: TGTGCCTGGAGGAAAGCGGGAGGGACAAATGAGCAGTTCTTC. Amino acid sequence: CAWRKAGGTNEQFF.

This clone was detected once. The rearrangement links TRBV5-1 to TRBJ2-3; 8 nucleotides align to TRBD1. Germline trimming cut 4 bases from V and 5 bases from J; bases unmatched to any gene: 9. Per the germline V gene, CDR1 is SGHRS and CDR2 is YFSETQ. This CDR3 is 15 amino acids long. CDR3 sequence reads: CASSLSDRDIDTQYF. The CDR3 coding sequence is TGCGCCAGCAGCCTGTCGGACAGGGATATAGATACGCAGTATTTT.

The V and J genes are TRBV7-9 and TRBJ2-3; D not resolved. This CDR3 has 15 residues. Germline V gene lookup returns CDR1 SEHNR and CDR2 FQNEAQ (reference sequence). V lost 2 bases and J 2 bases, leaving 11 bases between the germline ends. CDR3 nucleotide sequence: TGTGCCAGCAGCTTATCGTCGCTATTCACAGATACGCAGTATTTT. It yields the protein CASSLSSLFTDTQYF.

This clone was recorded only once. DNA for the CDR3: TGTGCCAGCAGTCCGGGATCTAGGGATTCACCCCTCCACTTT. Translated: CASSPGSRDSPLHF. V gene TRBV2 combines with J gene TRBJ1-6; D is unclear. Per the germline V gene, CDR1 is SNHLY and CDR2 is FYNNEI. The CDR3 is 14 residues long. V dropped 5 bases and J dropped 8 bases, with 13 bases sitting between them.

The rearrangement joins TRBV9 to TRBJ2-5, with no clear D. The CDR3 contains 12 residues. V was shortened by 3 bases and J by 1 base, with 4 bases between the two germline ends. Germline-derived CDR1 and CDR2 are SGDLS and YYNGEE. CDR3: CASSDSQETQYF. DNA of the CDR3: TGTGCCAGCAGCGATTCCCAAGAGACCCAGTACTTC.

The rearrangement uses TRBV6-4 and TRBJ2-1; 9 positions agree with TRBD1. Germline lookup yields CDR1 MRHNA and CDR2 SNTAGT. Trimming cost V 6 bases and J 3 bases; bases outside gene matches: 6. This CDR3 has 15 amino acids. The CDR3 DNA is TGTGCCAGCAGCGAACAGGGGGCTGACTACAATGAGCAGTTCTTC. This encodes CASSEQGADYNEQFF.

Remarks on this clone: Other DNA sequences within the sample encode an identical CDR3. J is TRBJ2-5 and V is TRBV5-4; 10 nucleotides match TRBD2. Germline V gene sequence: CDR1 SGHNT, CDR2 YYREEE (reference sequence). This CDR3 region has 15 residues. Trimming cost V 2 bases and J 4 bases; bases outside gene matches: 5. The CDR3 spells CASSFLAGGGETQYF. The CDR3 bases are TGTGCCAGCAGCTTTTTAGCGGGAGGTGGAGAGACCCAGTACTTC.